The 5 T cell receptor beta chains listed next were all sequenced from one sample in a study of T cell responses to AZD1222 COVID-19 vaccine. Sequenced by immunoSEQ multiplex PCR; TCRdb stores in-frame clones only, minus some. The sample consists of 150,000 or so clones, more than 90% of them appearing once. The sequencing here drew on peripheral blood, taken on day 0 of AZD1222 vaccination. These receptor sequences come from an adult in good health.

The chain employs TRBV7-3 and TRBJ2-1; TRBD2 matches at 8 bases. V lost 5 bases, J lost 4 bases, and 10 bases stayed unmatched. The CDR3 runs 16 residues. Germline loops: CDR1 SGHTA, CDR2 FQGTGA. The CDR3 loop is CASSLGLAGPYNEQFF. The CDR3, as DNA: TGTGCCAGCAGCCTCGGACTAGCTGGCCCTTACAATGAGCAGTTCTTC. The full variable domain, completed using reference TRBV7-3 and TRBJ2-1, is GAGVSQTPSNKVTEKGKYVELRCDPISGHTALYWYRQSLGQGPEFLIYFQGTGAADDSGLPNDRFFAVRPEGSVSTLKIQRTERGDSAVYLCASSLGLAGPYNEQFFGPGTRLTVL.

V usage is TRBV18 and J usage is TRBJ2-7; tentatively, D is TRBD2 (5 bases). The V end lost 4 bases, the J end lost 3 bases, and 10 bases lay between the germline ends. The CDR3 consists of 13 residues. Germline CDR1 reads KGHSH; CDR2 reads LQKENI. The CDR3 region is CASSRGLNYEQYF. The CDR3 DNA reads TGTGCCAGCTCACGAGGACTGAACTACGAGCAGTACTTC.

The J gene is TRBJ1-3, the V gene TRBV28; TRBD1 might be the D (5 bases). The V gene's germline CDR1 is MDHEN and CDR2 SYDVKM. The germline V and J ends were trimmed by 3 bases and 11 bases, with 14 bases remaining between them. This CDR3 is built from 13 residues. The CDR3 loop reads CASSLAGLGAIYF. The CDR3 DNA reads TGTGCCAGCAGTTTGGCAGGACTAGGGGCCATATATTTT.

CDR3 nucleotides: TGTGCCAGCAGTTCACCGCGGACTAGCGGGGGGTTCCAAGAGACCCAGTACTTC. This gives the protein CASSSPRTSGGFQETQYF. The chain recombines TRBV27 with TRBJ2-5; 14 bases match TRBD2. Per the germline V gene, CDR1 is MNHEY and CDR2 is SMNVEV (reference sequence). The CDR3 extends over 18 amino acids. The V gene end was trimmed by 4 bases and the J gene end by 1 base; junction bases not matched to a gene: 8.

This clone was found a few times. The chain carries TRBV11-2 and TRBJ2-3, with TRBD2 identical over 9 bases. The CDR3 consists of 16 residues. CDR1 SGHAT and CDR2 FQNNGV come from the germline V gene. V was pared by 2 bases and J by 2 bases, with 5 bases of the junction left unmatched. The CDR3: CASSLKREAFTDTQYF. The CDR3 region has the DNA TGTGCCAGCAGCTTAAAGCGGGAGGCGTTCACAGATACGCAGTATTTT.